The 10 T cell receptor beta chains below come from one sample, sequenced in a study of shared clonotypes between healthy human individuals. The repertoire was sequenced with immunoSEQ multiplex PCR; TCRdb's copy has only in-frame clones and lacks some. This sample has about 1 million clones; around four fifths occur once, and the top ten carry roughly 1.4%. The sequenced material came from memory CD4+ T cells sorted from blood. Subset described: CD45RA-negative fraction. These receptor sequences come from a man in his late teens or twenties in good health.

This clone was detected a few times. The chain recombines TRBV6-5 with TRBJ2-3; a possible D gene is TRBD1 (6 bases). CDR3 length equals 13 residues. Germline values: CDR1 MNHEY, CDR2 SVGAGI. The ends were cut back, 3 bases at V and 8 bases at J, with 12 bases in the middle. CDR3: CASSYSTGATQYF. The CDR3 nucleotides read TGTGCCAGCAGTTATTCGACAGGAGCTACGCAGTATTTT.

This clone was picked up a small number of times. The sample contains more than one DNA sequence encoding this CDR3. The chain carries TRBV7-9 and TRBJ2-7; D ambiguous. The germline V gene encodes CDR1 SEHNR and CDR2 FQNEAQ (reference sequence). V dropped 1 base and J dropped 6 bases, with 7 bases sitting between them. The CDR3 has 12 amino acids. As DNA, the CDR3 is TGTGCCAGCAGCTTAGAAGTGGGCGAGCAGTACTTC. Translating gives CASSLEVGEQYF.

V is TRBV6-1 and J is TRBJ1-5, with D perhaps TRBD1 (6 bases). The CDR3 extends over 15 amino acids. Trimming took 5 bases from V and 2 from J, leaving 13 bases between them. CDR1 and CDR2 from the germline V gene are MNHNS and SASEGT. The CDR3, as DNA: TGTGCCAGCAGTCCAGGGGAGGCGGGCAATCAGCCCCAGCATTTT. It yields the protein CASSPGEAGNQPQHF.

In its sample, this clone was seen once. The genes are TRBV29-1 and TRBJ1-2, with D tentatively TRBD1 (6 bases). The CDR3 runs to 14 residues. V shed 0 bases and J shed 2 bases, with 10 bases lying between them. CDR1 and CDR2 from the germline V gene are SQVTM and ANQGSEA. DNA of the CDR3: TGCAGCGTTGAAGAGTTAGGGGGAAACTATGGCTACACCTTC. As protein: CSVEELGGNYGYTF.

This clone showed up many times. The same CDR3 can be traced to other DNA sequences in this sample. In DNA, the CDR3 is TGTGCCAGCTCTAGCGGTCCCCCAGAGACCCAGTACTTC. This translates into CASSSGPPETQYF. This rearrangement joins TRBV25-1 to TRBJ2-5; TRBD2 matches 7 bases. V trimming: 8 bases; J trimming: 4 bases; junction bases outside the gene matches: 7. Germline V gene data show CDR1 as MGHDK and CDR2 as SYGVNS. This CDR3 is 13 amino acids long. Combining the CDR3 with reference TRBV25-1 and TRBJ2-5 gives the whole variable domain EADIYQTPRYLVIGTGKKITLECSQTMGHDKMYWYQQDPGMELHLIHYSYGVNSTEKGDLSSESTVSRIRTEHFPLTLESARPSHTSQYLCASSSGPPETQYFGPGTRLLVL.

The V and J genes are TRBV5-6 and TRBJ2-6, with D possibly matching TRBD1 (5 bases). CDR3 size: 19 residues. Trimming cost V 4 bases and J 2 bases, with 22 bases left between them. CDR1 SGHDT and CDR2 YYEEEE come from the germline V gene. CDR3 sequence: CASSPRERQWLAGANVLTF. The CDR3 DNA reads as TGTGCCAGCAGCCCGAGAGAGAGACAGTGGTTGGCTGGGGCCAACGTCCTGACTTTC.

The CDR3 nucleotides are TGTGCCAGCAGCTTTTTCGACAGGACCTACGAGCAGTACTTC. The encoded protein is CASSFFDRTYEQYF. J is TRBJ2-7 and V is TRBV5-6, with D possibly TRBD1 on 6 matching bases. V was cut by 2 bases and J by 2 bases, with 11 bases left in between. CDR1 is SGHDT and CDR2 is YYEEEE in the germline V gene. The CDR3 is made up of 14 amino acids.

This chain links TRBV5-1 with TRBJ1-5; D perhaps matches TRBD1 (5 bases). Germline CDR1 SGHRS, CDR2 YFSETQ. The germline V and J ends were trimmed by 4 bases and 6 bases, with 17 bases remaining between them. The CDR3 has 15 amino acids. Here the CDR3 reads CASSKAGQDGQPQHF. CDR3 coding DNA: TGCGCCAGCAGCAAGGCGGGGCAGGACGGTCAGCCCCAGCATTTT.

The chain has TRBV27 and TRBJ1-5; D is unresolved. The CDR3 extends over 13 amino acids. The ends were cut back, 2 bases at V and 6 bases at J, with 8 bases in the middle. CDR1 is MNHEY and CDR2 is SMNVEV in the germline V gene (reference sequence). This chain's CDR3 is CASSLGGGQPQHF. The CDR3 DNA reads TGTGCCAGCAGTTTAGGCGGTGGTCAGCCCCAGCATTTT.

The chain recombines TRBV4-1 with TRBJ2-7; the D is unclear. Germline-derived CDR1 and CDR2 are MGHRA and YSYEKL. This CDR3 spans 14 amino acids. The V gene lost 3 bases and the J gene lost 6 bases, with 15 bases spanning the gap. The CDR3 DNA reads as TGCGCCAGCAGCCAGCGCACTGGGTTGGGCGAGCAGTACTTC. Amino acids: CASSQRTGLGEQYF.